Detailed here is one TCR beta chain. Clones were read by immunoSEQ multiplex PCR, and TCRdb kept only the in-frame ones, dropping some. The sample contains about 73,000 clones, roughly nine tenths of which appear only once. These data originate in a study of technical replicates of blood from a few donors. CDR3 length: 14 amino acids. The V and J ends lost 2 bases and 7 bases, in that order; junction bases with no gene match: 7. CDR1 is SQVTM, CDR2 ANQGSEA, per germline. The J gene is TRBJ2-1, the V gene TRBV29-1, with TRBD1 matching 8 bases. Sequenced input: PBMCs. This receptor was taken from a human donor in good health. Some clones in this sample may be carry-over from other donors' samples. In DNA form, the CDR3 reads TGCAGCGTTGAATTCCGGGACAGGAGAAATGAGCAGTTCTTC. Protein sequence: CSVEFRDRRNEQFF.